A single sample gave rise to the 27 T cell receptor beta chains below, sequenced in a study of blood T cells in healthy people across ages. A second PCR of roughly 7 to 11 cycles used a sample-barcoded 5' primer and a J-beta primer mix. TCRdb re-called the 5' RACE reads through MiXCR, storing one row per CDR3 protein. The data show 780,000 or so distinct CDR3 sequences, with 56% seen just once and roughly 25% held by the top ten. Source material: blood. Source of these receptors: a man aged 40-49 years in good health.

The rearrangement links TRBV7-8 to TRBJ2-1; TRBD2 aligns across 10 bases. Trimming removed 5 bases from V and 4 bases from J; junction bases left unmatched: 5. This CDR3 has 15 residues. Germline V CDR1 and CDR2: SGHVS, FQNEAQ. CDR3 residues: CASSPSSGGYNEQFF. The CDR3 region has the DNA TGTGCCAGCAGCCCGTCTAGCGGGGGTTACAATGAGCAGTTCTTC.

The CDR3 reads CASSRTGPGYEQYF. In nucleotides, the CDR3 is TGTGCCAGCAGCCGAACAGGGCCAGGGTACGAGCAGTACTTC. The J gene is TRBJ2-7, the V gene TRBV11-3; D may be TRBD1 (6 bases). The V and J ends lost 5 bases and 4 bases respectively, with 15 bases between them. The germline CDR1 and CDR2 sequences are SGHNT and YENEEA. There are 14 residues in the CDR3.

The chain recombines TRBV7-2 with TRBJ2-3, with unresolved D. Trimming removed 1 base at V and 4 bases at J, with 12 bases between. Germline CDR1 and CDR2: SGHTA and FQGNSA. This CDR3 is 15 amino acids long. Here the CDR3 DNA reads TGTGCCAGCAGCTTAGAAGCACGAGGCCCAGATACGCAGTATTTT. Translated, it gives CASSLEARGPDTQYF.

The CDR3 sequence is CASSLASGKGTQYF. DNA for the CDR3: TGCGCCAGCAGCTTGGCGTCAGGGAAAGGTACGCAGTATTTT. V is TRBV5-1 and J is TRBJ2-3, with D possibly TRBD1 on 5 matching bases. V dropped 0 bases and J dropped 8 bases, with 13 bases sitting between them. Germline assignment: CDR1 SGHRS and CDR2 YFSETQ. The CDR3 runs to 14 residues.

The genes are TRBV6-5 and TRBJ2-7; D is perhaps TRBD1 (6 bases). V was trimmed by 6 bases and J by 4 bases, leaving 19 bases between them. Germline CDR1 reads MNHEY; CDR2 reads SVGAGI. The CDR3 covers 15 residues. The CDR3 region is CASSHGAGDIYEQYF. DNA for the CDR3: TGTGCCAGCAGCCACGGGGCAGGGGACATTTACGAGCAGTACTTC.

The rearrangement links TRBV6-1 to TRBJ2-1; D perhaps matches TRBD1 (7 bases). The CDR3 sequence is 15 residues long. Trimming removed 7 bases from V and 4 bases from J, with 17 bases in between. The germline V gene has CDR1 MNHNS and CDR2 SASEGT. This chain's CDR3 is CASTVDRAGYNEQFF. The CDR3 DNA follows: TGTGCCAGCACCGTCGACAGGGCGGGGTACAATGAGCAGTTCTTC.

This clonotype came up a few times. V is TRBV20-1 and J is TRBJ1-1; D is perhaps TRBD1 (5 bases). CDR1 and CDR2 (germline): DFQATT, SNEGSKA (reference sequence). The CDR3 runs to 13 residues. The V end lost 3 bases, the J end lost 5 bases, and 13 bases lay between the germline ends. The CDR3 DNA follows: TGCAGTGCTAGTCTCCTGGGGCGGACTGAAGCTTTCTTT. This gives the protein CSASLLGRTEAFF.

This clonotype has just one count. J is TRBJ2-7 and V is TRBV5-6, with D tentatively TRBD2 (6 bases). Germline CDR1 and CDR2: SGHDT and YYEEEE. V lost 3 bases and J 1 base, leaving 11 bases between the germline ends. This CDR3 comprises 14 residues. CDR3 protein: CASSSWGDSYEQYF. The CDR3 DNA reads as TGTGCCAGCAGCTCCTGGGGGGATTCCTACGAGCAGTACTTC.

This clonotype was found many times. V is TRBV9 and J is TRBJ2-3; no reliable D call. There are 15 residues in the CDR3. Trimming removed 4 bases at V and 2 bases at J, with 14 bases between. Germline V lookup: CDR1 SGDLS, CDR2 YYNGEE. The CDR3: CASSPRASSTDTQYF. The CDR3 DNA is TGTGCCAGCAGCCCTAGGGCTAGTTCCACAGATACGCAGTATTTT.

This chain links TRBV18 with TRBJ1-1; TRBD1 agrees at 9 bases. V was pared by 0 bases and J by 4 bases, with 9 bases of the junction left unmatched. Germline V lookup: CDR1 KGHSH, CDR2 LQKENI. The length of the CDR3 is 17 residues. This CDR3 reads CASSPPGQGGPGTEAFF. The CDR3 DNA reads as TGTGCCAGCTCACCACCGGGACAGGGTGGCCCGGGCACTGAAGCTTTCTTT.

The chain is built from TRBV4-1 and TRBJ2-6; D ambiguous. CDR3 length: 17 amino acids. Germline V gene lookup returns CDR1 MGHRA and CDR2 YSYEKL. V gave up 3 bases and J gave up 0 bases, with 12 bases separating them. Written as DNA, the CDR3 is TGCGCCAGCAGCCAGGGTGGAGCGAACTCTGGGGCCAACGTCCTGACTTTC. Protein sequence: CASSQGGANSGANVLTF.

This rearrangement joins TRBV5-1 to TRBJ2-7; 9 bases are a match to TRBD2. This CDR3 is 15 amino acids long. CDR1 and CDR2 (germline): SGHRS, YFSETQ. Germline trimming cut 4 bases from V and 0 bases from J; bases unmatched to any gene: 5. In nucleotides, the CDR3 is TGCGCCAGCAGCAAAGCGGGGGGCACCTCCTACGAGCAGTACTTC. It translates to CASSKAGGTSYEQYF. Filled out from reference TRBV5-1 and TRBJ2-7, the complete variable domain reads KAGVTQTPRYLIKTRGQQVTLSCSPISGHRSVSWYQQTPGQGLQFLFEYFSETQRNKGNFPGRFSGRQFSNSRSEMNVSTLELGDSALYLCASSKAGGTSYEQYFGPGTRLTVT.

J is TRBJ2-3 and V is TRBV29-1; 11 bases are a match to TRBD2. J was trimmed by 3 bases and V by 4 bases; bases with no gene match: 9. The germline V gene has CDR1 SQVTM and CDR2 ANQGSEA. CDR3 length: 16 amino acids. The CDR3 here is CSVASGSGRATDTQYF. The CDR3 DNA reads as TGCAGCGTTGCGTCTGGTAGCGGGAGGGCGACAGATACGCAGTATTTT.

A single count supports this clonotype. The V gene is TRBV4-3, the J gene TRBJ2-3; the match to TRBD2 covers 13 bases. This CDR3 comprises 16 residues. Trimming at V came to 1 base and at J to 6 bases, leaving 4 bases not matched to a gene. Germline V gives CDR1 LGHNA, CDR2 YSLEER. Here the CDR3 DNA reads TGCGCCAGCAGCCAAGGGGGACTAGCGGGAAGGGATACGCAGTATTTT. Translated, it gives CASSQGGLAGRDTQYF.

The chain links TRBV20-1 to TRBJ2-3; TRBD2 matches 7 bases. The V gene end was trimmed by 0 bases and the J gene end by 3 bases; junction bases not matched to a gene: 9. From germline, CDR1 is DFQATT and CDR2 SNEGSKA (reference sequence). The CDR3 has 16 amino acids. Written as DNA, the CDR3 is TGCAGTGCTAGAGATCTCGCGGGAGCTTATACAGATACGCAGTATTTT. Amino acid sequence: CSARDLAGAYTDTQYF.

The chain is built from TRBV5-1 and TRBJ2-1, with 9 bases aligning to TRBD2. With V trimmed by 4 bases and J by 2 bases, 4 bases remained unmatched. Germline assignment: CDR1 SGHRS and CDR2 YFSETQ. The CDR3 is made up of 15 amino acids. The CDR3 sequence: CASSTTSGTYNEQFF. In DNA form, the CDR3 reads TGCGCCAGCAGCACGACTAGCGGAACCTACAATGAGCAGTTCTTC. Combining the CDR3 with reference TRBV5-1 and TRBJ2-1 gives the whole variable domain KAGVTQTPRYLIKTRGQQVTLSCSPISGHRSVSWYQQTPGQGLQFLFEYFSETQRNKGNFPGRFSGRQFSNSRSEMNVSTLELGDSALYLCASSTTSGTYNEQFFGPGTRLTVL.

Here the CDR3 reads CASRPGTGYFGELFF. The CDR3 DNA sequence: TGTGCCAGCAGGCCCGGGACAGGGTATTTCGGGGAGCTGTTTTTT. This chain joins TRBV28 and TRBJ2-2; 9 bases match TRBD1. The CDR3 consists of 15 residues. Germline CDR1 reads MDHEN; CDR2 reads SYDVKM. J was trimmed by 7 bases and V by 6 bases; bases with no gene match: 9.

This clonotype was observed a few times. The chain joins TRBV6-6 to TRBJ2-4, with D perhaps TRBD1 (6 bases). Germline lookup yields CDR1 MNHNY and CDR2 SVGAGI (reference sequence). The V and J ends lost 6 bases and 7 bases respectively, with 13 bases between them. CDR3 length: 13 amino acids. CDR3 sequence (DNA): TGTGCCAGCAGCAACCGCCAGGGGAACATTCAGTACTTC. Translating gives CASSNRQGNIQYF.

A word on this clonotype: This may come from a read error, since a much larger clone is one base off. The chain links TRBV20-1 to TRBJ2-5; 9 bases map to TRBD2. The V gene end was trimmed by 5 bases and the J gene end by 3 bases; junction bases not matched to a gene: 19. This CDR3 contains 18 residues. CDR1 DFQATT and CDR2 SNEGSKA come from the germline V gene (reference sequence). This CDR3 reads CSAVSGTSPISAKETQYF. The CDR3 region has the DNA TGCAGTGCTGTATCTGGGACTAGCCCCATTAGCGCGAAAGAGACCCAGTACTTC.

The V call is TRBV27, the J call TRBJ2-7; D tentatively fits TRBD1 or TRBD2 (5 bases each). The ends were cut back, 6 bases at V and 0 bases at J, with 21 bases in the middle. Germline loops: CDR1 MNHEY, CDR2 SMNVEV (reference sequence). This CDR3 spans 17 amino acids. This chain's CDR3 is CASSYRIRDGTSYEQYF. The CDR3 DNA sequence: TGTGCCAGCAGCTACCGAATCCGGGACGGTACCTCCTACGAGCAGTACTTC.

The genes are TRBV7-2 and TRBJ1-4; no definite D call. The CDR3 spans 14 residues. Germline CDR1 SGHTA, CDR2 FQGNSA. V was trimmed by 5 bases and J by 4 bases, leaving 11 bases between them. CDR3 DNA: TGTGCCAGCAGCCTCGACGGGCTTAATGAAAAACTGTTTTTT. This translates into CASSLDGLNEKLFF.

The gene calls are TRBV9 and TRBJ2-1; a weak D match, TRBD2 (6 bases). Per germline, CDR1 SGDLS and CDR2 YYNGEE. V was clipped by 0 bases and J by 9 bases, with 10 bases between them. The CDR3 has 13 amino acids. DNA of the CDR3: TGTGCCAGCAGCGTAGCTGGGGGGTCTGAGCAGTTCTTC. Translating it yields CASSVAGGSEQFF.

This chain joins TRBV21-1 and TRBJ2-4; the DNA was not used to check the table's D call, TRBD1. TRBV21-1 corresponds to a pseudogene. The CDR3 is made up of 21 amino acids. The CDR3 DNA sequence: TGTGCCAGCAGCACCTATCAGGGGGCGGGGGAAAACCCCATAGCCAAAAACATTCAGTACTTC. It specifies CASSTYQGAGENPIAKNIQYF.

The sample holds many counts of this clonotype. The V call is TRBV27, the J call TRBJ2-5, with D maybe TRBD1 (5 bases). Trimming took off 8 bases at V and 5 bases at J, with 15 bases between the two ends. Germline V gene data show CDR1 as MNHEY and CDR2 as SMNVEV (reference sequence). The CDR3 contains 13 residues. In nucleotides, the CDR3 is TGTGCCAGCTCCTCTTTAGGGGTCGAGACCCAGTACTTC. It specifies CASSSLGVETQYF.

CDR3: CASRISGSTYNEQFF. The CDR3 coding sequence is TGTGCCAGCAGGATAAGCGGGTCTACCTACAATGAGCAGTTCTTC. The J gene is TRBJ2-1, the V gene TRBV6-5, with a possible D match to TRBD2 (6 bases). Trimming left V 6 bases short and J 2 bases short, with 14 bases between. The germline CDR1 and CDR2 sequences are MNHEY and SVGAGI. The CDR3 loop spans 15 amino acids.

The chain links TRBV6-5 to TRBJ2-4, with D unresolved. This CDR3 is 16 amino acids long. Trimming took 5 bases from V and 8 from J, leaving 22 bases between them. In germline, CDR1 is MNHEY, CDR2 SVGAGI. The CDR3 loop reads CASSPGRVTAKDIQYF. CDR3 in DNA: TGTGCCAGCAGTCCGGGTCGGGTTACGGCCAAGGACATTCAGTACTTC.

This clonotype showed up just a few times. The V gene is TRBV12-3 or TRBV12-4, the J gene TRBJ1-5; 8 bases are a match to TRBD1. The CDR3 has 17 residues. The junction had 14 bases not matched to a gene; V was cut back by 6 bases and J by 4 bases. The CDR3 loop is CASSPPTGVLSNQPQHF. CDR3 nucleotide sequence: TGTGCCAGCAGCCCTCCGACAGGGGTCCTTTCGAATCAGCCCCAGCATTTT.